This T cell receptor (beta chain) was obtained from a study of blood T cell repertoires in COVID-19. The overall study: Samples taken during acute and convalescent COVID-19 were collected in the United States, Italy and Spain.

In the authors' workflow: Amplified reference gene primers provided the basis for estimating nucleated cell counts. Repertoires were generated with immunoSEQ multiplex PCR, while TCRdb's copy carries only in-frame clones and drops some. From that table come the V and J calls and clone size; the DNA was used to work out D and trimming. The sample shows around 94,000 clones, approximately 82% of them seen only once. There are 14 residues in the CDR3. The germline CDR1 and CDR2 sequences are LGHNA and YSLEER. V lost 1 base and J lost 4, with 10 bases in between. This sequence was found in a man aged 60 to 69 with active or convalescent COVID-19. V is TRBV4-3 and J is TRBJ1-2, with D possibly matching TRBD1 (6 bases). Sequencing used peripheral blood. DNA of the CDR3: TGCGCCAGCAGCCAAGTGGGGGCCAGCTATGGCTACACCTTC. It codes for CASSQVGASYGYTF.